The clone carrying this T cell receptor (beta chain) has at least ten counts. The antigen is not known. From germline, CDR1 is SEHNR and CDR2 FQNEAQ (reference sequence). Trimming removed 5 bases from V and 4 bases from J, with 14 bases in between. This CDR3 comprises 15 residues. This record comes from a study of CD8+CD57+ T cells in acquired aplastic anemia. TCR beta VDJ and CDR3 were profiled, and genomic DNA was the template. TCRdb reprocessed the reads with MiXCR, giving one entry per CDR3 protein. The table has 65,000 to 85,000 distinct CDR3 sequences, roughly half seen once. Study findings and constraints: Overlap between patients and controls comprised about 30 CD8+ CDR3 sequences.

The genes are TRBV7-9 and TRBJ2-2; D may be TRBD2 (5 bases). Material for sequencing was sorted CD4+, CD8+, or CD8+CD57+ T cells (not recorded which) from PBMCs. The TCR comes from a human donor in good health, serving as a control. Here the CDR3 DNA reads TGTGCCAGCAGCCCACGCTGGGAGACCACCGGGGAGCTGTTTTTT. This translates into CASSPRWETTGELFF.